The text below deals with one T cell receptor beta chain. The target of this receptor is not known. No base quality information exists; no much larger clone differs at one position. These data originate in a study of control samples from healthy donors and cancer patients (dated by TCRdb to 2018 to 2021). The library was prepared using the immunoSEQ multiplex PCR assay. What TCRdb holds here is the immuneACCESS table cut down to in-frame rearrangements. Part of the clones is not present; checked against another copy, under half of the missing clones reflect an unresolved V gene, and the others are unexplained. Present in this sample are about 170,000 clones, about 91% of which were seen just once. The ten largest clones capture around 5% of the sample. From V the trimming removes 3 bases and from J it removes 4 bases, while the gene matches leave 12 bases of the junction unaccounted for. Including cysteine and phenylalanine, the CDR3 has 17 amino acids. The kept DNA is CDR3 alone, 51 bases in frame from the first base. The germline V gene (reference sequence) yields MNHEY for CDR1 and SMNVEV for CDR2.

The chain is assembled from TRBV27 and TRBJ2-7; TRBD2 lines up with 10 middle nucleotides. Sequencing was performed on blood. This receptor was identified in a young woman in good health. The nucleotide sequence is TGTGCCAGCAGTTTGGAAGGGACTAGCGCTACGAGGTACGAGCAGTACTTC. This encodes CASSLEGTSATRYEQYF.